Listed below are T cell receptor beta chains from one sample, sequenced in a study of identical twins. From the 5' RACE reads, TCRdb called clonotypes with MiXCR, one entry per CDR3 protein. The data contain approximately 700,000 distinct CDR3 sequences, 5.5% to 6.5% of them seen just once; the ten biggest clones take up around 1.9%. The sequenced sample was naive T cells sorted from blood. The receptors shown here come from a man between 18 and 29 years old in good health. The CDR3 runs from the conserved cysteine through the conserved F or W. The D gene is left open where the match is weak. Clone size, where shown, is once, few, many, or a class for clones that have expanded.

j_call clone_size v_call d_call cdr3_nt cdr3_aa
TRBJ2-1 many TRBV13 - TGTGCCAGCAGCTTAAATATCAACAATGAGCAGTTCTTC CASSLNINNEQFF
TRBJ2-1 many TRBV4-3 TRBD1 TGCGCCAGCGGGGTTCCGGGACAGGGGGTCAATGAGCAGTTCTTC CASGVPGQGVNEQFF
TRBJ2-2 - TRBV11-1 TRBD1 TGTGCCAGCAGCTTACCGGGACAGCACACCGGGGAGCTGTTTTTT CASSLPGQHTGELFF
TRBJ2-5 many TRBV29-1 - TGCAGCTCTGACGGGGGAACAGACGAGACCCAGTACTTC CSSDGGTDETQYF
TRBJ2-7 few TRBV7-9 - TGTGCCAGCAGTGACGGGACCTTCTACGAGCAGTACTTC CASSDGTFYEQYF
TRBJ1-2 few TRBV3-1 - TGTGCCAGCAGCCAAGAAGCAGACTATGGCTACACCTTC CASSQEADYGYTF
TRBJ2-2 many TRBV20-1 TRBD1 TGCAGTGCTGTAACCGGGACAGGGGTTAAAACCGGGGAGCTGTTTTTT CSAVTGTGVKTGELFF
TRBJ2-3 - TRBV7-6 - TGTGCCAGCAGCTTGAACGGGAGACTAGATACGCAGTATTTT CASSLNGRLDTQYF
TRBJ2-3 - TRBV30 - TGTGCCTGGAGTTCGGGAACAGATACGCAGTATTTT CAWSSGTDTQYF
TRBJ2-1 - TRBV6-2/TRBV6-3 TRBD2 TGTGCCAGCAGGGCTAGCGGCCCTTACAATGAGCAGTTCTTC CASRASGPYNEQFF
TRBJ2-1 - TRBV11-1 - TGTGCCAGCAGCTTATTGACGGGAGCTCCCTCCTACAATGAGCAGTTCTTC CASSLLTGAPSYNEQFF
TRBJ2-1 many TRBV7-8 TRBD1 TGTGCCAGCAGCTATGTAGTACAGGGGGCTCTGAATGAGCAGTTCTTC CASSYVVQGALNEQFF
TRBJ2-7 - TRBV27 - TGTGCCAGCGCGCCCGGGACCCAGCCTACCGAGCAGTACTTC CASAPGTQPTEQYF
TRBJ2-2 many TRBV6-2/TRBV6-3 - TGTGCCAGCCTATCGCAGAACACCGGGGAGCTGTTTTTT CASLSQNTGELFF
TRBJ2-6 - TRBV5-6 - TGTGCCAGCAGCTTGAGGGCAACTGGGGCCAACGTCCTGACTTTC CASSLRATGANVLTF
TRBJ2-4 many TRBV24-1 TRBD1 TGTGCCACCAGTGATGGACAGGGAACACACAAAAACATTCAGTACTTC CATSDGQGTHKNIQYF
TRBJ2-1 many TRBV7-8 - TGTGCCAGCAGCGGCGATGAGCAGTTCTTC CASSGDEQFF
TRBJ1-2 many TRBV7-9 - TGTGCCAGCAGTCCATTTCCGGGACCCCCGAACGGGGTCTATGGCTACACCTTC CASSPFPGPPNGVYGYTF
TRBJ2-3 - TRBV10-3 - TGTGCCATCAGTGACTCGCGGGTCGGATTCACAGATACGCAGTATTTT CAISDSRVGFTDTQYF
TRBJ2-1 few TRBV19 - TGTGCCAGTAGTATAGCCCTCCAGCCCCATGAGCAGTTCTTC CASSIALQPHEQFF
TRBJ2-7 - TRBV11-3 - TGTGCCAGCAGCTTGTTAGCGGTTGGGGTCTCCTACGAGCAGTACTTC CASSLLAVGVSYEQYF
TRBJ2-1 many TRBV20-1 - TGCAGTGCTAGAGAACAGCTTTACAATGAGCAGTTCTTC CSAREQLYNEQFF
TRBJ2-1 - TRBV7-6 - TGTGCCAGCAGCTCGGGCGGGAATTACAATGAGCAGTTCTTC CASSSGGNYNEQFF
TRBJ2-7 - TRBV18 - TGTGCCAGCTCGGTGGAGTTTGGCTACGAGCAGTACTTC CASSVEFGYEQYF
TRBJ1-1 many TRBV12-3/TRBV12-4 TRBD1 TGTGCCAGCAGCCCCAGGGGGGGGGACACTGAAGCTTTCTTT CASSPRGGDTEAFF
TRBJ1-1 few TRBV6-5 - TGTGCCAGCAGTTTGATCACGGAACACACTGAAGCTTTCTTT CASSLITEHTEAFF
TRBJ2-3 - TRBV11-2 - TGTGCCAGCAGCCCCGATGCTGTTAGCACAGATACGCAGTATTTT CASSPDAVSTDTQYF
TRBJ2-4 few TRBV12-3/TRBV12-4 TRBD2 TGTGCCAGCAGTCCCCTCCAGCTAGCGGATATTTTTTTAGCCAAAAACATTCAGTACTTC CASSPLQLADIFLAKNIQYF
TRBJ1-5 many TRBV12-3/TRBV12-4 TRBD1 TGTGCCAGCAGTCGTATACAGGGGGCAGGTATATACAGCAATCAGCCCCAGCATTTT CASSRIQGAGIYSNQPQHF
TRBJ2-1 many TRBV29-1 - TGCAGCGTTGAACTGAGACTAGTTTTAAATGAGCAGTTCTTC CSVELRLVLNEQFF
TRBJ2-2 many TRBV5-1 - TGCGCCAGCAGCAGCGGGACAGTATGGAACACCGGGGAGCTGTTTTTT CASSSGTVWNTGELFF
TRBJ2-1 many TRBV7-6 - TGTGCCAGCAGCTTAGGTAGCGCCAATGAGCAGTTCTTC CASSLGSANEQFF
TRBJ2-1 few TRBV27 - TGTGCCAGCAGTTCAGACAGAATCTCCTACAATGAGCAGTTCTTC CASSSDRISYNEQFF
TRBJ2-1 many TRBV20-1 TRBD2 TGCAGTGCACCGGGACTAGCGGGAGGGGCCCAGTTCTTC CSAPGLAGGAQFF
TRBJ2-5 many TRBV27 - TGTGCCAGCTCCAGGGACAACCAAGAGACCCAGTACTTC CASSRDNQETQYF
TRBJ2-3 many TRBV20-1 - TGCAGTGCTCTCAGCGGGCAACCATCCACAGATACGCAGTATTTT CSALSGQPSTDTQYF
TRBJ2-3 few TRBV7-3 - TGTGCCAGCAGCTCCGGGCGTGAGGCCGGGGGCACAGATACGCAGTATTTT CASSSGREAGGTDTQYF
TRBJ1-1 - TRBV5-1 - TGCGCCAGCAGCTGGAGGGATTTGCGCGGATTGGTTACTGAAGCTTTCTTT CASSWRDLRGLVTEAFF
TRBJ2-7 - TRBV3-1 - TGTGCCAGCAGCCAGGGAACGGGCGGCAGCTCCTACGAGCAGTACTTC CASSQGTGGSSYEQYF
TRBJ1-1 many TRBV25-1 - TGTGCCAGCCGGAAGGGGGGAGACACTGAAGCTTTCTTT CASRKGGDTEAFF
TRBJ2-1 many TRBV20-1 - TGCAGTGTCAGGGGCGGGAGTAGGGCTCGGACCTACAATGAGCAGTTCTTC CSVRGGSRARTYNEQFF
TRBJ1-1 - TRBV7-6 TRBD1 TGTGCCAGCAGCGCACAGGACAGGGGACGGACTGAAGCTTTCTTT CASSAQDRGRTEAFF
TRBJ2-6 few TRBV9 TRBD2 TGTGCCAGCACTAGCGGCTCTGGGGCCAACGTCCTGACTTTC CASTSGSGANVLTF
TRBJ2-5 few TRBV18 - TGTGCCAGCTCACCGGTTCCAGGAGGACAAGAGACCCAGTACTTC CASSPVPGGQETQYF
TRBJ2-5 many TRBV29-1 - TGCAGCGCCCAGGGTAGCCAATCGGGGGAGACCCAGTACTTC CSAQGSQSGETQYF
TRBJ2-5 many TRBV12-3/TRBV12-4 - TGTGCCAGCAGTTTCCTGACAGGACAAGAGACCCAGTACTTC CASSFLTGQETQYF
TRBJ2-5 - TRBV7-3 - TGTGCCAGCAGCCCCCAGGGGCCGGGGGAGACCCAGTACTTC CASSPQGPGETQYF
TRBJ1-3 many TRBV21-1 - TGTGCCAGCACCCCGGTAGTACGGGGGTATGGAAACACCATATATTTT CASTPVVRGYGNTIYF
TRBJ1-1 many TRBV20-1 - TGCAGTGCTAGAGAAGGAGTTGACACTGAAGCTTTCTTT CSAREGVDTEAFF
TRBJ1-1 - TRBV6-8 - TGTGCCAGCACGTACCTTGAAGCTTTCTTT CASTYLEAFF
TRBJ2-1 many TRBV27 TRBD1 TGTGCCAGCAGTCTCTACAGGGGCAATGAGCAGTTCTTC CASSLYRGNEQFF
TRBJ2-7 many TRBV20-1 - TGCAGTGCTAGAGATTCCCACGAGCAGTACTTC CSARDSHEQYF
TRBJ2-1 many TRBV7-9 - TGTGCCAGCAGCTTGGTGGCTACTATTCCCTCCTACAATGAGCAGTTCTTC CASSLVATIPSYNEQFF
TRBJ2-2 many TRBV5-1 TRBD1 TGCGCCAGCAAGGGGGCCACCGGGGAGCTGTTTTTT CASKGATGELFF
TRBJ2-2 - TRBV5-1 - TGCGCCAGCAGCTTGCAGGGCTCATCAGTCGGCGGGGAGCTGTTTTTT CASSLQGSSVGGELFF
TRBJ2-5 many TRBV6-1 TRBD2 TGTGCCAGCAGTCCACTAGCGGGTACTCTGGAGACCCAGTACTTC CASSPLAGTLETQYF